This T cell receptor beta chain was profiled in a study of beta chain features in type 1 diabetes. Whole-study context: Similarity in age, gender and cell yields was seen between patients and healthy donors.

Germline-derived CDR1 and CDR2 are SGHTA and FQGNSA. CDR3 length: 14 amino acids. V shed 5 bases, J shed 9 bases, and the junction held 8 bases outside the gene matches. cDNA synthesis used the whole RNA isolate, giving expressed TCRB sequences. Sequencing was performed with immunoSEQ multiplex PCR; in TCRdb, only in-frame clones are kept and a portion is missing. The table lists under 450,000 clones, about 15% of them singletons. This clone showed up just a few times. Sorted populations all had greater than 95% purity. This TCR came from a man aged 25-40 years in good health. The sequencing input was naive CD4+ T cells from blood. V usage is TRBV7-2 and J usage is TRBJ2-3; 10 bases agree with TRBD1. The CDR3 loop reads CASSPRTGGETQYF. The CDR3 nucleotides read TGTGCCAGCAGCCCCCGGACAGGGGGGGAGACGCAGTATTTT.